A selection of T cell receptor beta chains follows, all from one sample in a study of T cells in Graves' hyperthyroidism and ophthalmopathy. Using its own MiXCR run on the multiplex PCR reads, TCRdb lists one record per CDR3 protein. Among 500,000 or so distinct CDR3 sequences listed, roughly a sixth were seen once. What was sequenced was blood. The source is a woman younger than 35 with Graves' ophthalmopathy. Each CDR3 is given with its conserved first and last residue. D genes are given only for firm matches. Clone size is shown for a subset of rows, as once, few, many or a class of expanded clone.

d_gene	v_gene	j_gene	abundance	CDR3aa	CDR3nt
TRBD1	TRBV2	TRBJ2-7	-	CARSEGQLLYEQYF	TGTGCCAGGAGCGAGGGACAGCTCCTCTACGAGCAGTACTTC
-	TRBV9	TRBJ1-2	many	CASSVTPVASTYGYTF	TGTGCCAGCAGCGTCACGCCGGTTGCAAGTACTTATGGCTACACCTTC
-	TRBV2	TRBJ2-2	many	CASRTDSRGGELFF	TGTGCCAGCAGGACGGACAGCCGTGGCGGGGAGCTGTTTTTT
-	TRBV7-2	TRBJ1-4	-	CASSLELWDEKLFF	TGTGCCAGCAGCTTAGAGTTATGGGATGAAAAACTGTTTTTT
-	TRBV14	TRBJ2-2	-	CASSPGRSGKLFF	TGTGCCAGCAGCCCGGGCCGGTCGGGGAAACTGTTTTTT
-	TRBV10-3	TRBJ1-1	few	CAISDTVNTEAFF	TGTGCCATCAGTGATACGGTGAACACTGAAGCTTTCTTT
-	TRBV7-2	TRBJ2-1	many	CASTPRRGGNEQFF	TGTGCCAGCACCCCGAGGAGGGGCGGCAATGAGCAGTTCTTC
TRBD1	TRBV29-1	TRBJ1-1	-	CSVAVQGLNTEAFF	TGCAGCGTTGCGGTACAGGGGCTGAACACTGAAGCTTTCTTT
-	TRBV27	TRBJ1-5	-	CASSGRENQPQHF	TGTGCCAGCAGTGGACGGGAGAATCAGCCCCAGCATTTT
-	TRBV27	TRBJ1-6	few	CASSSDKAQPRYNSPLHF	TGTGCCAGCAGTTCGGACAAGGCCCAACCAAGATATAATTCACCCCTCCACTTT
-	TRBV6-1	TRBJ1-1	many	CASSEDRAANTEAFF	TGTGCCAGCAGTGAAGACAGGGCGGCGAATACTGAAGCTTTCTTT
-	TRBV19	TRBJ2-5	-	CASRKWGQETQYF	TGTGCCAGTCGTAAGTGGGGTCAAGAGACCCAGTACTTC
TRBD2	TRBV20-1	TRBJ2-5	few	CSARLAGGPGETQYF	TGCAGTGCGAGACTAGCGGGAGGGCCGGGGGAGACCCAGTACTTC
-	TRBV6-2/TRBV6-3	TRBJ2-1	many	CASSYSDAGFYNEQFF	TGTGCCAGCAGTTACTCGGACGCGGGTTTTTACAATGAGCAGTTCTTC
TRBD2	TRBV20-1	TRBJ2-2	few	CSARRTSGSVNTGELFF	TGCAGTGCTAGGAGGACTAGCGGGAGTGTAAACACCGGGGAGCTGTTTTTT
-	TRBV29-1	TRBJ2-2	-	CSVDPTPNTGELFF	TGCAGCGTTGACCCGACACCGAACACCGGGGAGCTGTTTTTT
-	TRBV27	TRBJ1-3	few	CASSLKGAGNTIYF	TGTGCCAGCAGTTTAAAGGGGGCTGGAAACACCATATATTTT
-	TRBV4-2	TRBJ1-1	-	CASSHKQGGNTEAFF	TGTGCCAGCAGCCATAAACAGGGCGGAAACACTGAAGCTTTCTTT
-	TRBV12-3/TRBV12-4	TRBJ2-4	-	CASSSLLQGLLAKNIQYF	TGTGCCAGCAGTTCCCTTCTCCAGGGGCTCCTAGCCAAAAACATTCAGTACTTC
TRBD1	TRBV28	TRBJ1-5	many	CAILTGGNQPQHF	TGTGCCATCTTAACAGGGGGAAATCAGCCCCAGCATTTT
-	TRBV28	TRBJ1-1	few	CASSPAGSFNTEAFF	TGTGCCAGCAGTCCTGCAGGCAGTTTCAACACTGAAGCTTTCTTT
TRBD1	TRBV20-1	TRBJ2-5	few	CSARRNTGGTSETQYF	TGCAGTGCTAGACGCAACACAGGGGGCACAAGTGAGACCCAGTACTTC
-	TRBV25-1	TRBJ2-3	-	CASSDTREDTQYF	TGTGCCAGCAGTGATACCAGGGAAGATACGCAGTATTTT
-	TRBV5-1	TRBJ2-5	-	CASSLVSQRETQYF	TGCGCCAGCAGCTTGGTGTCCCAGAGAGAGACCCAGTACTTC
-	TRBV5-1	TRBJ2-2	-	CASSFQSNTGELFF	TGCGCCAGCAGCTTCCAGAGTAACACCGGGGAGCTGTTTTTT
-	TRBV20-1	TRBJ1-6	-	CSAYELGTPNSPLHF	TGCAGTGCATACGAATTGGGGACTCCGAATTCACCCCTCCACTTT
TRBD2	TRBV27	TRBJ2-3	many	CASSLIGRETDTQYF	TGTGCCAGCAGTTTGATCGGGAGGGAGACAGATACGCAGTATTTT
TRBD2	TRBV5-1	TRBJ2-4	-	CASSLSPVGGGNIQYF	TGCGCCAGCAGCTTAAGTCCGGTCGGGGGGGGAAACATTCAGTACTTC
TRBD2	TRBV7-9	TRBJ2-1	many	CASRLTGGPLNEQFF	TGTGCCAGCAGATTAACGGGGGGGCCGTTGAATGAGCAGTTCTTC
-	TRBV30	TRBJ2-1	many	CAWSYAGEQFF	TGTGCCTGGAGTTACGCGGGTGAGCAGTTCTTC
-	TRBV13	TRBJ1-1	few	CASSYRTRGTEAFF	TGTGCCAGCAGTTACCGTACAAGGGGCACTGAAGCTTTCTTT
TRBD2	TRBV4-2	TRBJ2-1	few	CASSQEGLPSSYNEQFF	TGTGCCAGCAGCCAAGAGGGACTACCAAGCTCCTACAATGAGCAGTTCTTC
-	TRBV7-3	TRBJ2-2	-	CASSLEASNTGELFF	TGTGCCAGCAGCCTGGAGGCCTCGAACACCGGGGAGCTGTTTTTT
TRBD2	TRBV28	TRBJ2-1	-	CASSLNDLAGGNEQFF	TGTGCCAGCAGCCTAAACGATCTAGCGGGGGGTAATGAGCAGTTCTTC
TRBD1	TRBV3-1	TRBJ2-1	many	CASSQDTGANEQFF	TGTGCCAGCAGCCAAGATACAGGGGCCAATGAGCAGTTCTTC
-	TRBV4-3	TRBJ2-3	-	CASSQAGGNTQYF	TGCGCCAGCAGCCAAGCCGGTGGGAACACGCAGTATTTT
TRBD2	TRBV28	TRBJ2-4	-	CASSERGGVREKNIQYF	TGTGCCAGCAGTGAGCGGGGGGGGGTCCGGGAGAAAAACATTCAGTACTTC